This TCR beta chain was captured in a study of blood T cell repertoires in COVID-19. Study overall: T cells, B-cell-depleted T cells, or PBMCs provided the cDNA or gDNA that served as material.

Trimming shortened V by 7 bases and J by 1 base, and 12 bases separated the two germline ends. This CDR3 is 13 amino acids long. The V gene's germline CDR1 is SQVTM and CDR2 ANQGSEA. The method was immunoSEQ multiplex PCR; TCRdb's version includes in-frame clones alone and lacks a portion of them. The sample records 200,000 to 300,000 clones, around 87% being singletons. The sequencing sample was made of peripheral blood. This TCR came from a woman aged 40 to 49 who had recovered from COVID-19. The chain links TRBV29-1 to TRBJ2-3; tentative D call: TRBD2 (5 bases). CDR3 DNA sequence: TGCAGCGGAGGGCCCTCCGGCACAGATACGCAGTATTTT. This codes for CSGGPSGTDTQYF.